This T cell receptor beta chain was found in a study of post-analysis software for immune sequencing data. Study-level results: Elevated frequency relative to controls characterized about 5 TRBV segments in patients, TRBV5-6, TRBV5-1 and TRBV20-1 among them.

The V end lost 4 bases, the J end lost 7 bases, and 14 bases lay between the germline ends. The CDR3 extends over 14 amino acids. The V gene's germline CDR1 is MNHEY and CDR2 SVGAGI. The table lists this clonotype with a few counts. The antigen is undetermined. Every TCR beta cDNA library bore unique molecular identifiers. Each CDR3 protein gets one entry after TCRdb re-called the PCR reads with MiXCR. The sample holds roughly 600,000 distinct CDR3 sequences, 44% seen once. This clonotype was obtained from a girl aged 5-17 years with multiple sclerosis. The V call is TRBV6-5, the J call TRBJ1-5; a weak D match, TRBD1 (6 bases). The sample consisted of blood. CDR3 amino acids: CASSSRQAEQPQHF. The CDR3 nucleotides read TGTGCCAGCAGTTCCCGACAGGCAGAACAGCCCCAGCATTTT.